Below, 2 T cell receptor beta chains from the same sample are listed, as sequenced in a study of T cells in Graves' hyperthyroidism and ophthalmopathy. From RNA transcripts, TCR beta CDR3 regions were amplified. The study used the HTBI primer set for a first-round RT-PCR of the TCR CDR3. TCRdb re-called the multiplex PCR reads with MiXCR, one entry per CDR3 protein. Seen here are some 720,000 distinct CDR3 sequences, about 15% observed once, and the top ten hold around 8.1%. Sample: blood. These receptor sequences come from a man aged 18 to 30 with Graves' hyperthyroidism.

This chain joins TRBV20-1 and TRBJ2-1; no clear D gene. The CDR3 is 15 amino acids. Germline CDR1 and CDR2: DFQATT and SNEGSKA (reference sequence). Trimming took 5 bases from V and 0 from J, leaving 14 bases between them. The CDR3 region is CSAFPIGNSYNEQFF. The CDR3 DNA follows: TGCAGTGCTTTTCCCATAGGAAACTCCTACAATGAGCAGTTCTTC.

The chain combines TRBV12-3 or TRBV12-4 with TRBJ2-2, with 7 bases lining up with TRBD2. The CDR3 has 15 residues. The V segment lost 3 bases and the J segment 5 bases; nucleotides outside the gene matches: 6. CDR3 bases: TGTGCCAGCAGTTTGGGCGGGAGAGAAACCGGGGAGCTGTTTTTT. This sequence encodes CASSLGGRETGELFF.